This T cell receptor (beta chain) was sequenced in a study of immune heterogeneity within non-small cell lung tumors. Study-wide points: Identical dominant CDR3 beta clonotypes spanned tumor sites within a patient, beside site-unique high-frequency clones. Individual patients showed largely nonoverlapping sets of high-frequency T-cell receptor beta clonotypes.

With 32 V and 13 J primers, multiplex PCR amplified the TCR beta CDR3. TCRdb independently ran MiXCR on the multiplex PCR reads; one entry per CDR3 protein. The sample includes 3,500 to 4,500 distinct CDR3 sequences, 27% of them seen just once. V was shortened by 2 bases and J by 3 bases, with 11 bases between the two germline ends. The CDR3 totals 14 residues. Germline V CDR1 and CDR2: GTSNPN, SVGIG (reference sequence). This clonotype came up a few times. What it binds is unknown. At about 600 ng per sample, bulk tumor genomic DNA provided the template. Several biopsies per primary tumor were taken during surgery, spaced as far apart as possible. Patients had untreated, newly diagnosed non-small cell lung cancer and underwent curative surgery.

This sequence originates from a man in his sixties with non-small cell lung cancer. This chain uses TRBV30 with TRBJ1-5; D might be TRBD1 (6 bases). Specimen: lung tumor tissue. The CDR3 DNA reads as TGTGCCTGGAGTTCCGGACAGCACAATCAGCCCCAGCATTTT. Its protein is CAWSSGQHNQPQHF. Variable domain in full (rest from reference TRBV30 and TRBJ1-5): SQTIHQWPATLVQPVGSPLSLECTVEGTSNPNLYWYRQAAGRGLQLLFYSVGIGQISSEVPQNLSASRPQDRQFILSSKKLLLSDSGFYLCAWSSGQHNQPQHFGDGTRLSIL.